The sequence of this TCR beta chain was determined in a study of human T cells and chemical hapten exposure. Study conclusions and caveats: Relative to controls, expanded TCRs formed significantly more large CDR3 similarity clusters.

This clonotype was seen only a few times. Antigen: not known. The CDR3 length is 16 residues. The V end was cut by 3 bases, the J end by 1 base, with 13 bases between. TCRdb processed the RACE reads anew with MiXCR; each CDR3 protein has one entry. The sample has around 300,000 distinct CDR3 sequences, around 5.5% seen once; the top ten hold approximately 8.2%. The sample's time point: pre-sensitization, week 0. Treatment meaning: therapeutic diphenylcyclopropenone sensitization with weekly scalp DPC. The genes are TRBV12-3 or TRBV12-4 and TRBJ1-5; D possibly corresponds to TRBD1 (6 bases). The clonotype was recovered from a woman younger than 30 with alopecia areata. Some clones in this sample may be carry-over from other donors' samples. This specimen was whole blood, taken in connection with sensitization to the hapten diphenylcyclopropenone (DPC). The CDR3 bases are TGTGCCAGCAGTTTGCAGGGGTATGTGAGCAATCAGCCCCAGCATTTT. The encoded protein is CASSLQGYVSNQPQHF.